Listed here are 5 T cell receptor beta chains from one sample, sequenced in a study of T cell responses to AZD1222 COVID-19 vaccine (dated by TCRdb to the early 2020s). This specimen's time point label, interpreted: baseline before first vaccination. Library prep was done by the immunoSEQ multiplex PCR assay. Held by TCRdb, this immuneACCESS table contains in-frame sequences only and omits some clones. Under half of the omission traces to an unresolved V gene where checked; the cause of the rest is unknown. This sample comprises more than 70,000 clones, over 75% of them detected only once. The leading ten clones occupy 15% to 20% of the sample. Sequences were derived from peripheral blood, sampled on day 0 of AZD1222 vaccination. The source is an adult in good health.

This clone occurred a few times. This chain joins TRBV7-9 and TRBJ1-1; no clear D. CDR3 length: 14 amino acids. V lost 1 base to trimming and J lost 7 bases, with 13 bases between them. Germline-derived CDR1 and CDR2 are SEHNR and FQNEAQ (reference sequence). The CDR3 DNA reads as TGTGCCAGCAGCTTAGTTGCCAGTTTCGGTGAAGCTTTCTTT. Its protein is CASSLVASFGEAFF.

This clone was picked up a small number of times. V usage is TRBV7-9 and J usage is TRBJ1-2; D call uncertain. The ends were cut back, 5 bases at V and 8 bases at J, with 21 bases in the middle. This CDR3 region has 15 residues. Per germline, CDR1 SEHNR and CDR2 FQNEAQ (reference sequence). CDR3 sequence reads: CASSPPESWAEGYTF. As DNA, the CDR3 is TGTGCCAGCAGCCCTCCGGAATCCTGGGCAGAAGGCTACACCTTC.

The V gene is TRBV10-3, the J gene TRBJ1-2; the D is unclear. CDR3 length equals 13 residues. Germline CDR1 reads ENHRY; CDR2 reads SYGVKD. Trimming took 2 bases from V and 7 from J, leaving 11 bases between them. The DNA of the CDR3 is TGTGCCATCAGTGAGGGTCGACCTGGTGGCTACACCTTC. It encodes CAISEGRPGGYTF.

V and J are TRBV7-9 and TRBJ1-2; a weak D match, TRBD1 (6 bases). V was cut by 5 bases and J by 7 bases, with 14 bases left in between. CDR3 size: 13 residues. Germline CDR1 and CDR2: SEHNR and FQNEAQ (reference sequence). As DNA, the CDR3 is TGTGCCAGCAGCCCAGGGGAAGGTGTTGGCTACACCTTC. Translating it yields CASSPGEGVGYTF.

This clone was picked up one time. The gene calls are TRBV6-1 and TRBJ2-7; 12 bases align to TRBD2. Germline CDR1 and CDR2: MNHNS and SASEGT. The CDR3 is 15 residues long. J was trimmed by 6 bases and V by 3 bases; bases with no gene match: 6. DNA of the CDR3: TGTGCCAGCAGTGAGACTAGCGGGAGTATCTCCGAGCAGTACTTC. Translating it yields CASSETSGSISEQYF.